This TCR beta chain was profiled in a study of CD4 T cells in relation to SARS-CoV-2 and coronaviruses. General study findings and limits: The assay detects memory recall responses, not culture-primed primary responses. No crossreactivity against non-spike viral proteins was tested here.

The unexposed donors gave CD4+ T cells in about 2010-2019, prior to COVID-19. CDR1 and CDR2 from the germline V gene are SNHLY and FYNNEI. The CDR3 covers 15 residues. The junction had 7 bases not matched to a gene; V was cut back by 6 bases and J by 5 bases. Turning to this clone: The target antigen is unknown.

Sequenced by immunoSEQ multiplex PCR; TCRdb stores in-frame clones only, minus some. There are approximately 70,000 clones in the sample; more than 80% occur only once, and under 0.3% lies in the top ten. The chain links TRBV2 to TRBJ2-2, with 9 bases lining up with TRBD1. The sequence came from a human donor in good health. The sequenced sample was naive CD4+ T cells from PBMCs. Subset indicated: naive CD4+ T cells isolated by negative enrichment. CDR3 bases: TGTGCCAGCAGGGGACAGGGAGCAATAACCGGGGAGCTGTTTTTT. The encoded protein is CASRGQGAITGELFF. The full variable domain, completed using reference TRBV2 and TRBJ2-2, is EPEVTQTPSHQVTQMGQEVILRCVPISNHLYFYWYRQILGQKVEFLVSFYNNEISEKSEIFDDQFSVERPDGSNFTLKIRSTKLEDSAMYFCASRGQGAITGELFFGEGSRLTVL.